Below are 28 T cell receptor beta chains sequenced from a single sample in a study of CD8 T cells in Susac syndrome. RNA was extracted with the RNeasy kit, and a quantity of about 0.45 to 1 ug was reverse transcribed using random hexamers. MiXCR was run by TCRdb on the immunoSEQ multiplex PCR reads, yielding one entry per CDR3 protein. The top ten hold 0.11% of the sample, which has some 300,000 distinct CDR3 sequences, roughly 84% seen once. The specimen was CD8+ T cells from PBMCs. The origin of the receptors is a human donor with multiple sclerosis.

The chain carries TRBV9 and TRBJ2-5; 7 nucleotides align to TRBD2. Germline CDR1 SGDLS, CDR2 YYNGEE. J gave up 5 bases and V 3 bases, and 10 bases lay outside the gene matches. The CDR3 runs 15 residues. The DNA of the CDR3 is TGTGCCAGCAGCGAGGGAGCGGGGAGCGGTGAGACCCAGTACTTC. This codes for CASSEGAGSGETQYF. Filled out from reference TRBV9 and TRBJ2-5, the complete variable domain reads DSGVTQTPKHLITATGQRVTLRCSPRSGDLSVYWYQQSLDQGLQFLIQYYNGEERAKGNILERFSAQQFPDLHSELNLSSLELGDSALYFCASSEGAGSGETQYFGPGTRLLVL.

The V and J genes are TRBV2 and TRBJ1-4; tentative D call: TRBD1 (5 bases). V lost 8 bases and J lost 3, with 10 bases in between. There are 13 residues in the CDR3. Germline V CDR1 and CDR2: SNHLY, FYNNEI. In nucleotides, the CDR3 is TGTGCCAGCTGGGGACGGTCTAATGAAAAACTGTTTTTT. It is translated as CASWGRSNEKLFF. The whole variable domain, filled in from reference TRBV2 and TRBJ1-4, reads EPEVTQTPSHQVTQMGQEVILRCVPISNHLYFYWYRQILGQKVEFLVSFYNNEISEKSEIFDDQFSVERPDGSNFTLKIRSTKLEDSAMYFCASWGRSNEKLFFGSGTQLSVL.

This clonotype is a singleton in its sample. The chain links TRBV27 to TRBJ2-2; D uncertain. Germline V gives CDR1 MNHEY, CDR2 SMNVEV (reference sequence). The CDR3 loop spans 12 amino acids. Trimming removed 11 bases at V and 5 bases at J, with 12 bases between. The CDR3 is CAVGSETGELFF. DNA of the CDR3: TGTGCCGTCGGGTCGGAGACCGGGGAGCTGTTTTTT.

This clonotype was seen once. The junction does not match germline at one end; this may be a read error. The chain has TRBV7-7 and TRBJ2-2; the match to TRBD2 covers 10 bases. The CDR3 has 19 residues. Per germline, CDR1 SSHAT and CDR2 FNYEAQ (reference sequence). CDR3: CASSPRTSGPELTTGELFF. CDR3 bases: TGTGCTAGCAGCCCCAGGACTAGCGGCCCTGAGCTGACCACCGGGGAGCTGTTTTTT.

The chain links TRBV28 to TRBJ2-5; D might be TRBD2 (6 bases). This CDR3 comprises 14 residues. The germline V gene has CDR1 MDHEN and CDR2 SYDVKM. V dropped 3 bases and J dropped 4 bases, with 12 bases sitting between them. The chain's CDR3 is CASSFPSVIETQYF. DNA for the CDR3: TGTGCCAGCAGTTTCCCTAGCGTCATAGAGACCCAGTACTTC.

In DNA, the CDR3 is TGTGCCAGTAGGCCGACAGGGACCCGTGGGGCCAACGTCCTGACTTTC. Translation: CASRPTGTRGANVLTF. The chain combines TRBV19 with TRBJ2-6; 7 positions agree with TRBD1. This CDR3 region has 16 residues. Trimming took 6 bases from V and 3 from J; bases not matched to a gene: 8. Germline assignment: CDR1 LNHDA and CDR2 SQIVND (reference sequence).

This chain links TRBV7-9 with TRBJ1-2; D is ambiguous. The V end was cut by 1 base, the J end by 4 bases, with 16 bases between. The CDR3 extends over 16 amino acids. CDR1 SEHNR and CDR2 FQNEAQ come from the germline V gene (reference sequence). The CDR3 sequence: CASSLEQHASIYGYTF. DNA for the CDR3: TGTGCCAGCAGCTTAGAACAGCACGCGTCAATCTATGGCTACACCTTC.

The rearrangement joins TRBV2 to TRBJ2-7; TRBD2 aligns across 9 bases. J gave up 7 bases and V 3 bases, and 10 bases lay outside the gene matches. This CDR3 contains 15 residues. Germline V CDR1 and CDR2: SNHLY, FYNNEI. The CDR3, as DNA: TGTGCCAGCAGTGACATACTTAGCGGGAGCGGGGAGCAGTACTTC. Translation gives CASSDILSGSGEQYF.

J is TRBJ2-7 and V is TRBV5-1; D is perhaps TRBD1 (5 bases). In germline, CDR1 is SGHRS, CDR2 YFSETQ. The V end lost 1 base, the J end lost 0 bases, and 11 bases lay between the germline ends. CDR3 length equals 15 residues. Here the CDR3 reads CASSLTRASSYEQYF. DNA of the CDR3: TGCGCCAGCAGCTTGACCAGGGCAAGCTCCTACGAGCAGTACTTC. Based on the CDR3 plus reference TRBV5-1 and TRBJ2-7, the full variable domain is KAGVTQTPRYLIKTRGQQVTLSCSPISGHRSVSWYQQTPGQGLQFLFEYFSETQRNKGNFPGRFSGRQFSNSRSEMNVSTLELGDSALYLCASSLTRASSYEQYFGPGTRLTVT.

The genes are TRBV28 and TRBJ2-5, with a weak D call TRBD2 (6 bases). CDR1 and CDR2 (germline): MDHEN, SYDVKM. Trimming pared 6 bases from V and 9 bases from J, leaving 14 bases between. This CDR3 comprises 12 residues. For the CDR3, the DNA is TGTGCCAGCAGCCTCACAGGAGGGGCCCAGTACTTC. Its translation: CASSLTGGAQYF.

The chain has TRBV28 and TRBJ1-5, with D hard to call. Germline values: CDR1 MDHEN, CDR2 SYDVKM. Trimming removed 6 bases from V and 1 base from J, with 13 bases in between. CDR3 length: 15 amino acids. Here the CDR3 reads CASRGRAGSNQPQHF. The CDR3 DNA reads TGTGCCAGCAGGGGTAGGGCCGGGAGCAATCAGCCCCAGCATTTT.

The table lists this clonotype with a count of one. The CDR3 bases are TGCGCCAGCAGCCTCCGGACTAGCGGGGGTGCAGATACGCAGTATTTT. Its translation is CASSLRTSGGADTQYF. The V and J genes are TRBV4-1 and TRBJ2-3; 13 bases align to TRBD2. V shed 4 bases, J shed 4 bases, and the junction held 5 bases outside the gene matches. Germline V CDR1 and CDR2: MGHRA, YSYEKL. This CDR3 has 16 amino acids.

Here the CDR3 DNA reads TGTGCCAGCTGGGGCTGGACAGGTCTACCGAAGGGAGGCGCAGATACGCAGTATTTT. Protein: CASWGWTGLPKGGADTQYF. V gene TRBV2 combines with J gene TRBJ2-3; maybe TRBD1 (7 bases). V dropped 8 bases and J dropped 4 bases, with 31 bases sitting between them. Germline CDR1 is SNHLY and CDR2 is FYNNEI. The CDR3 spans 19 residues.

This clonotype was observed a handful of times. This chain connects TRBV27 to TRBJ2-7; D gene unclear. The ends were cut back, 4 bases at V and 0 bases at J, with 10 bases in the middle. The V gene's germline CDR1 is MNHEY and CDR2 SMNVEV (reference sequence). The CDR3 covers 14 residues. In DNA form, the CDR3 reads TGTGCCAGCAGTTCTCCCATGGACTCCTACGAGCAGTACTTC. Translated: CASSSPMDSYEQYF.

This clonotype was recorded once. The chain links TRBV9 to TRBJ2-7; 12 bases align to TRBD2. Germline trimming cut 3 bases from V and 4 bases from J; bases unmatched to any gene: 8. The germline CDR1 and CDR2 sequences are SGDLS and YYNGEE. This CDR3 is built from 16 residues. The CDR3 is CASSAGTSGRKYEQYF. CDR3 nucleotides: TGTGCCAGCAGCGCGGGGACTAGCGGGCGAAAGTACGAGCAGTACTTC. The complete variable domain, with remaining parts taken from reference TRBV9 and TRBJ2-7, reads DSGVTQTPKHLITATGQRVTLRCSPRSGDLSVYWYQQSLDQGLQFLIQYYNGEERAKGNILERFSAQQFPDLHSELNLSSLELGDSALYFCASSAGTSGRKYEQYFGPGTRLTVT.

The rearrangement joins TRBV20-1 to TRBJ1-6, with D maybe TRBD1 (6 bases). CDR3 length: 14 amino acids. V lost 1 base, J lost 14 bases, and 18 bases lay in between. Germline V gene sequence: CDR1 DFQATT, CDR2 SNEGSKA (reference sequence). The CDR3 spells CSARGRTAISSLHF. Written as DNA, the CDR3 is TGCAGTGCTAGAGGTCGGACAGCGATAAGTTCCCTCCACTTT.

The rearrangement joins TRBV7-6 to TRBJ2-5; D remains unclear. The CDR3 is 15 residues long. Trimming pared 6 bases from V and 2 bases from J, leaving 16 bases between. Germline CDR1 and CDR2: SGHVS and FNYEAQ. The CDR3 coding sequence is TGTGCCAGCAGAAGGACCTACCGAGGACAAGAGACCCAGTACTTC. Encoded protein: CASRRTYRGQETQYF.

The rearrangement uses TRBV27 and TRBJ2-7; no clear D. Trimming stripped 1 base from V and 2 bases from J, with 9 bases between. In germline, CDR1 is MNHEY, CDR2 SMNVEV (reference sequence). This CDR3 region has 14 residues. DNA for the CDR3: TGTGCCAGCAGTTTATGGGCCAGCCCCTACGAGCAGTACTTC. This codes for CASSLWASPYEQYF.

V and J are TRBV28 and TRBJ2-7, with D possibly TRBD2 on 5 matching bases. There are 16 residues in the CDR3. Per the germline V gene, CDR1 is MDHEN and CDR2 is SYDVKM. The V end lost 1 base, the J end lost 7 bases, and 20 bases lay between the germline ends. The CDR3: CASSLSAVWPSGEQYF. The CDR3 nucleotides are TGTGCCAGCAGTTTATCGGCGGTCTGGCCGTCGGGGGAGCAGTACTTC.

The rearrangement links TRBV11-2 to TRBJ2-3, with 13 nucleotides matching TRBD2. Germline CDR1 reads SGHAT; CDR2 reads FQNNGV. V shed 1 base and J 7 bases; nucleotides not matched to a gene: 8. This CDR3 contains 17 residues. CDR3 sequence (DNA): TGTGCCAGCAGCTTAGCGGAACTAGCGGGAGGGCAAAATACGCAGTATTTT. This sequence encodes CASSLAELAGGQNTQYF.

The chain carries TRBV7-2 and TRBJ1-3; TRBD1 matches 7 bases. The CDR3 loop spans 15 amino acids. With V trimmed by 5 bases and J by 1 base, 5 bases remained unmatched. Germline V CDR1 and CDR2: SGHTA, FQGNSA. DNA for the CDR3: TGTGCCAGCAGCACCAGGGGGGGATCTGGAAACACCATATATTTT. Translation: CASSTRGGSGNTIYF. Filled out from reference TRBV7-2 and TRBJ1-3, the complete variable domain reads GAGVSQSPSNKVTEKGKDVELRCDPISGHTALYWYRQSLGQGLEFLIYFQGNSAPDKSGLPSDRFSAERTGGSVSTLTIQRTQQEDSAVYLCASSTRGGSGNTIYFGEGSWLTVV.

The chain joins TRBV15 to TRBJ2-1, with 8 positions matching TRBD1. This CDR3 contains 16 residues. J lost 4 bases, V lost 3 bases, and 8 bases had no gene match. CDR1 is LNHNV, CDR2 YYDKDF, per germline (reference sequence). CDR3 in amino acids: CATSRSRGRLYNEQFF. The CDR3 DNA follows: TGTGCCACCAGCAGGAGCAGGGGGCGGCTGTACAATGAGCAGTTCTTC.

V is TRBV5-6 and J is TRBJ1-2; 8 bases match TRBD1. The CDR3 has 14 amino acids. Germline CDR1 is SGHDT and CDR2 is YYEEEE. V was pared by 6 bases and J by 8 bases, with 12 bases of the junction left unmatched. The CDR3 sequence: CASTPMTGEWGYTF. CDR3 coding DNA: TGTGCCAGCACCCCAATGACAGGGGAGTGGGGCTACACCTTC.

This clonotype has a single count. The V gene is TRBV9, the J gene TRBJ2-2; TRBD1 agrees at 8 bases. Germline CDR1 reads SGDLS; CDR2 reads YYNGEE. Losses at the gene ends were 0 bases for V and 3 bases for J; bases not matched to a gene: 4. The CDR3 runs 16 residues. The CDR3 reads CASSVAMTGDTGELFF. For the CDR3, the DNA is TGTGCCAGCAGCGTAGCTATGACAGGGGACACCGGGGAGCTGTTTTTT.

This chain joins TRBV4-1 and TRBJ1-1; D call uncertain. The CDR3 is 14 residues long. Trimming removed 0 bases from V and 11 bases from J, with 16 bases in between. Germline V gene sequence: CDR1 MGHRA, CDR2 YSYEKL. The CDR3 DNA is TGCGCCAGCAGCCAAGATCTCGGGCAATCGGGGGCTTTCTTT. Translation: CASSQDLGQSGAFF.

CDR3 amino acids: CSVEEGSGELFF. The CDR3 DNA follows: TGCAGCGTTGAAGAGGGGTCCGGGGAGCTGTTTTTT. The chain links TRBV29-1 to TRBJ2-2, with D uncertain. Between the trimmed V and J ends, which lost 0 bases and 6 bases, there was a span of 5 bases. Germline-derived CDR1 and CDR2 are SQVTM and ANQGSEA. The CDR3 sequence is 12 residues long.

This chain uses TRBV18 with TRBJ2-5, with D possibly matching TRBD2 (6 bases). CDR3 length: 15 residues. Trimming stripped 2 bases from V and 5 bases from J, with 15 bases between. Germline V CDR1 and CDR2: KGHSH, LQKENI. CDR3 DNA sequence: TGTGCCAGCTCACCAAGATCGGGGGAACAGGAGACCCAGTACTTC. It yields the protein CASSPRSGEQETQYF.

This clonotype has just one count. The chain carries TRBV9 and TRBJ2-5; D uncertain. With 0 bases removed from V and 1 base from J, the gap between germline ends came to 7 bases. Germline loops: CDR1 SGDLS, CDR2 YYNGEE. The CDR3 has 14 amino acids. CDR3 in DNA: TGTGCCAGCAGCGTAGCAAGCAGCCAAGAGACCCAGTACTTC. This sequence encodes CASSVASSQETQYF.